The T cell receptor beta chain described here comes from a study of T cell clonality in common variable immunodeficiency. Study-wide findings and caveats: What drives increased CVID clonality needs T cell subpopulation sequencing. Common variable immunodeficiency TCR beta sequences reportedly had fewer deletions and N-nucleotide insertions.

CVID subjects were neither ill nor on immunomodulatory or immunosuppressive medication at sampling. Trimming cost V 2 bases and J 6 bases; bases outside gene matches: 8. There are 15 residues in the CDR3. Germline CDR1 is ENHRY and CDR2 is SYGVKD. Profiled with immunoSEQ multiplex PCR; TCRdb holds only in-frame clones, not every one. Observed in the sample are over 20,000 clones, none of them singletons. Only a few counts were recorded for this clone. Its cognate antigen is unknown. From the germline J gene comes the end of the CDR3, since the read stops 3 residues before it. The V call is TRBV10-3, the J call TRBJ2-7; TRBD2 aligns across 9 bases. Source material: peripheral blood mononuclear cells. The TCR was taken from a human donor with common variable immunodeficiency. The DNA read from the CDR3 is TGTGCCATCAGTGAGATGGCGGGAGGGCCGGCCGAG. The encoded protein is CAISEMAGGPAE. The CDR3 reads in full as CAISEMAGGPAEQYF.